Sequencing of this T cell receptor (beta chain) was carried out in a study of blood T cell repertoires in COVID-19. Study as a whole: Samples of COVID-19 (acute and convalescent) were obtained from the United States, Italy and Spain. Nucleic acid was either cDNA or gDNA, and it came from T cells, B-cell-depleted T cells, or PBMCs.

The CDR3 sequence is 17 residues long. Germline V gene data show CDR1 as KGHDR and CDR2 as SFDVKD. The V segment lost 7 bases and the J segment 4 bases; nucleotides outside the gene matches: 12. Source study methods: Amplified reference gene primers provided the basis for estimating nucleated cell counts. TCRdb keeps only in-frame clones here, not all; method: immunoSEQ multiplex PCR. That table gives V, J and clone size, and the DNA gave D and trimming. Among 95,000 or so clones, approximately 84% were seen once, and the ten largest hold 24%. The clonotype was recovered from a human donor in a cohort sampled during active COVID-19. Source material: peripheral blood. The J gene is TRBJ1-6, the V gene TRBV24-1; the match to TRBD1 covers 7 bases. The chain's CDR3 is CATRDLQTGSYNSPLHF. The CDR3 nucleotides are TGTGCCACCAGGGACCTACAGACAGGGTCTTATAATTCACCCCTCCACTTT.